The TCR beta chain described here comes from a study of T cell repertoires in ileal Crohn's disease. Here immunoSEQ multiplex PCR was the method, and the copy in TCRdb shows in-frame clones only, minus some. The sample yields about 59,000 clones, roughly 89% seen once. Regarding this clone: Its matching antigen is unknown.

Time point denoted: neoterminal ileum biopsy at postoperative endoscopy, about 6 months after surgery. Overall study findings and caveats: Clonal expansions were more frequent in active smokers than non-smokers at surgery.

Sequenced sample: ileal tissue. This clonotype was obtained from an adult with Crohn's disease.

CDR3 nucleotide sequence: TGTGCCAGCAGCTCGGGACTAGGAAACTACAAACCAACCCCGACCCAGTACTTC. It yields the protein CASSSGLGNYKPTPTQYF. The chain has TRBV11-2 and TRBJ2-5; 8 positions match TRBD2. There are 18 residues in the CDR3. The junction had 20 bases not matched to a gene; V was cut back by 4 bases and J by 7 bases. CDR1 is SGHAT, CDR2 FQNNGV, per germline.